These T cell receptor beta chains were read from a single sample in a study of T cells in Graves' hyperthyroidism and ophthalmopathy. TCRdb ran MiXCR on the multiplex PCR reads and lists one entry per CDR3 protein. The repertoire holds 600,000 to 650,000 distinct CDR3 sequences, with 20% as singletons. Sequences were obtained from blood. Receptors were obtained from a man younger than 45 with Graves' ophthalmopathy. Each CDR3 is given with its conserved first and last residue. The D gene is left open where the match is weak. Expanded clones are given a class, and other clones once, few, many or no size at all.

J gene: TRBJ1-6; V gene: TRBV6-1; D gene: TRBD1; clone size: .; CDR3 protein: CASTKPEGTGYNSPLHF; CDR3 DNA: TGTGCCAGCACTAAACCCGAGGGGACAGGGTATAATTCACCCCTCCACTTT
J gene: TRBJ2-7; V gene: TRBV2; D gene: .; clone size: .; CDR3 protein: CASSEDGRRTMVYEQYF; CDR3 DNA: TGTGCCAGCAGTGAAGATGGCAGGAGAACGATGGTCTACGAGCAGTACTTC
J gene: TRBJ2-7; V gene: TRBV11-2; D gene: .; clone size: many; CDR3 protein: CASSLDAGLMREQYF; CDR3 DNA: TGTGCCAGCAGCTTAGATGCGGGGCTGATGCGGGAGCAGTACTTC
J gene: TRBJ2-1; V gene: TRBV6-2/TRBV6-3; D gene: TRBD2; clone size: .; CDR3 protein: CASSPRRAGGPDEQFF; CDR3 DNA: TGTGCCAGCAGTCCCCGGAGGGCGGGAGGGCCCGATGAGCAGTTCTTC
J gene: TRBJ1-2; V gene: TRBV20-1; D gene: .; clone size: many; CDR3 protein: CSASDSYGYTF; CDR3 DNA: TGCAGTGCTAGCGACAGCTATGGCTACACCTTC
J gene: TRBJ2-7; V gene: TRBV28; D gene: TRBD2; clone size: many; CDR3 protein: CASRTGTSGSYEQYF; CDR3 DNA: TGTGCCAGCAGGACAGGGACTAGCGGCTCCTACGAGCAGTACTTC
J gene: TRBJ2-5; V gene: TRBV28; D gene: TRBD2; clone size: .; CDR3 protein: CASSSSGTSGQETQYF; CDR3 DNA: TGTGCCAGCAGCTCCTCCGGGACTAGCGGCCAAGAGACCCAGTACTTC
J gene: TRBJ2-2; V gene: TRBV28; D gene: TRBD2; clone size: few; CDR3 protein: CASSFWTSGRANTGELFF; CDR3 DNA: TGTGCCAGCAGTTTCTGGACTAGCGGGAGAGCGAACACCGGGGAGCTGTTTTTT
J gene: TRBJ2-1; V gene: TRBV7-2; D gene: TRBD2; clone size: few; CDR3 protein: CASSLISWERGYNEQFF; CDR3 DNA: TGTGCCAGCAGCTTAATCAGTTGGGAGCGGGGGTACAATGAGCAGTTCTTC
J gene: TRBJ2-1; V gene: TRBV5-6; D gene: TRBD2; clone size: .; CDR3 protein: CASSPLRDYSYEQFF; CDR3 DNA: TGTGCCAGCAGCCCGCTCAGGGACTATTCCTACGAGCAGTTCTTC